The text below deals with one T cell receptor (beta chain). Other DNA sequences within the sample encode an identical CDR3. The junction had 4 bases not matched to a gene; V was cut back by 5 bases and J by 2 bases. The CDR3 is 14 amino acids. Germline lookup yields CDR1 SGHTA and CDR2 FQGNSA. This sample was taken from a study of shared clonotypes between healthy human individuals. At a deep level, the assay was run. Among the unsorted PBMC samples, replicate PCRs used roughly 300 ng DNA, 25,000 to 35,000 T cell genomes. The data were produced by immunoSEQ multiplex PCR, yet TCRdb's version contains in-frame clones alone and is incomplete. The table includes 550,000 to 600,000 clones, 70% to 80% detected once. Healthy and HIV-negative, the adult donors had no recent acute infections or vaccinations. Among the donors, all were Caucasian adults who lived in Nashville, Tennessee.

This chain connects TRBV7-2 to TRBJ2-7; 9 bases fit TRBD1. Sequenced material: PBMCs. The TCR comes from a woman aged 40 to 55 in good health. Some clones in this sample may be carry-over from other donors' samples. In DNA form, the CDR3 reads TGTGCCAGCAGCAGCCGGGACAGGGCCTACGAGCAGTACTTC. It is translated as CASSSRDRAYEQYF.